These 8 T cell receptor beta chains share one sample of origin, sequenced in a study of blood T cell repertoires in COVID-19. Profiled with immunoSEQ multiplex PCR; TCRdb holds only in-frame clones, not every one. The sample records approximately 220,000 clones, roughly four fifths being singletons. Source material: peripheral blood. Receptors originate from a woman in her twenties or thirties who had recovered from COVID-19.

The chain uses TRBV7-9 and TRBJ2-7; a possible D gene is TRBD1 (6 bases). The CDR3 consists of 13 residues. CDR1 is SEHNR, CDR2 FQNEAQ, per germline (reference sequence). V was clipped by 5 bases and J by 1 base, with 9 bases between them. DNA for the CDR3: TGTGCCAGCAGCACCGGACAGTCCTACGAGCAGTACTTC. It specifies CASSTGQSYEQYF.

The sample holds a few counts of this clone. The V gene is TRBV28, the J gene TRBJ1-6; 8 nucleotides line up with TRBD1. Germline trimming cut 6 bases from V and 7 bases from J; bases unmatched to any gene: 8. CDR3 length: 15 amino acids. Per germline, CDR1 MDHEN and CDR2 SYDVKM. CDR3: CASSPVDRDNSPLHF. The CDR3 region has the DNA TGTGCCAGCAGCCCCGTGGACAGGGACAATTCACCCCTCCACTTT.

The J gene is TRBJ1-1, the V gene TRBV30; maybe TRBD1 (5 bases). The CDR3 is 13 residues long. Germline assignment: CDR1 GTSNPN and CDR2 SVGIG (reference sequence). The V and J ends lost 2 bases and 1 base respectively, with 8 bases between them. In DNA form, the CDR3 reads TGTGCCTGGAGTATCGACAGGAACACTGAAGCTTTCTTT. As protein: CAWSIDRNTEAFF.

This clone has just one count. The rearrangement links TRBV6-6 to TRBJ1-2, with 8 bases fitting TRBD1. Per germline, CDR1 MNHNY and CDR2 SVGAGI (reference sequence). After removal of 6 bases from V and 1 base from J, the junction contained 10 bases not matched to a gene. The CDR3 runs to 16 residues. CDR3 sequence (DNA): TGTGCCAGCAGAAAGACAGGGGCCGAGGGTAACTATGGCTACACCTTC. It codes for CASRKTGAEGNYGYTF.

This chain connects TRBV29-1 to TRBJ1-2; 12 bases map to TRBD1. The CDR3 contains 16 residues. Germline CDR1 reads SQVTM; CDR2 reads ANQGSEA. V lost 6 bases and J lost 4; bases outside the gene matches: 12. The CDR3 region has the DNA TGCAGCGTCGCCCCGGGACAGGGGGCCCCAGGCTATGGCTACACCTTC. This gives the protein CSVAPGQGAPGYGYTF.

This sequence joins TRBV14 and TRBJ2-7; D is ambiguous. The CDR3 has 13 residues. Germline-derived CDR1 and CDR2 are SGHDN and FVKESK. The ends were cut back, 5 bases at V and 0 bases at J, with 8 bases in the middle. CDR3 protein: CASSTGSSYEQYF. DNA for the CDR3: TGTGCCAGCAGCACCGGTAGCTCCTACGAGCAGTACTTC.

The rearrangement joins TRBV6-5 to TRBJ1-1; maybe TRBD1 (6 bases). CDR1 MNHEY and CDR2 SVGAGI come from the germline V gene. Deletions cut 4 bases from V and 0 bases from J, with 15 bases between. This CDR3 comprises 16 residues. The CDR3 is CASSFGQPSMNTEAFF. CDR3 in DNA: TGTGCCAGCAGTTTCGGACAGCCGTCCATGAACACTGAAGCTTTCTTT.

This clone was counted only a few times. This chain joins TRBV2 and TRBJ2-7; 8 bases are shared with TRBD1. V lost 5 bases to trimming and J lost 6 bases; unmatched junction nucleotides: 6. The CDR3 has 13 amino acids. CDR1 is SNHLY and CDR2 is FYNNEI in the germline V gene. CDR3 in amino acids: CASSKQQGGEQYF. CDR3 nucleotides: TGTGCCAGCAGTAAACAACAGGGGGGCGAGCAGTACTTC.